The 4 T cell receptor beta chains given below trace back to one sample, sequenced in a study of shared clonotypes between healthy human individuals. Assay used: immunoSEQ multiplex PCR; TCRdb lists only in-frame clones, some missing. Among about 1.5 million clones listed, 95% to 99% were seen once. Sample: naive CD4+ T cells sorted from blood. Subset indicated: CD45RA+ positively selected. The receptors originated from a man aged 25 to 45 in good health.

The chain uses TRBV6-1 and TRBJ2-1; 8 positions match TRBD1. V was pared by 8 bases and J by 10 bases, with 10 bases of the junction left unmatched. The CDR3 covers 13 residues. Germline V gene sequence: CDR1 MNHNS, CDR2 SASEGT. The CDR3 sequence: CASQGATMPEQFF. DNA for the CDR3: TGTGCCAGCCAGGGGGCAACGATGCCAGAGCAGTTCTTC.

The chain recombines TRBV7-9 with TRBJ2-2; D not resolved. With 1 base removed from V and 2 bases from J, the gap between germline ends came to 8 bases. This CDR3 region has 15 residues. Looked up from germline, CDR1 is SEHNR and CDR2 is FQNEAQ (reference sequence). CDR3 region: CASSLEPFNTGELFF. The CDR3 DNA reads as TGTGCCAGCAGCTTAGAACCATTTAACACCGGGGAGCTGTTTTTT.

This clone was counted once. The chain couples TRBV4-1 to TRBJ2-7; possibly TRBD2 for D (5 bases). The CDR3 contains 16 residues. Germline-derived CDR1 and CDR2 are MGHRA and YSYEKL. V lost 1 base to trimming and J lost 3 bases, with 16 bases between them. CDR3 amino acids: CASSQGEAVALYEQYF. Written as DNA, the CDR3 is TGCGCCAGCAGCCAAGGTGAAGCGGTGGCTCTCTACGAGCAGTACTTC.

This chain connects TRBV27 to TRBJ2-3; D may match TRBD1 or TRBD2 (5 bases each). Germline loops: CDR1 MNHEY, CDR2 SMNVEV (reference sequence). Between the trimmed V and J ends, which lost 3 bases and 1 base, there was a span of 8 bases. The CDR3 covers 14 residues. The CDR3 region has the DNA TGTGCCAGCAGTTTTGGGGGAGGCACAGATACGCAGTATTTT. It is translated as CASSFGGGTDTQYF.